A selection of T cell receptor beta chains follows, all from one sample in a study of response to subunit inactivated influenza vaccine. TCRdb re-called the RT-PCR reads through MiXCR, storing one row per CDR3 protein. The table has under 950,000 distinct CDR3 sequences, around 21% seen once; the top ten hold roughly 10%. Sequenced material: PBMCs from blood, taken 4 to 6 days after vaccination. The receptors were sampled from a man in his fifties who received an inactivated influenza vaccine. CDR3s include the opening cysteine and the closing phenylalanine or tryptophan.

j_call v_call cdr3_aa
TRBJ1-2 TRBV6-6 CATTTESNYGYTF
TRBJ2-2 TRBV12-3/TRBV12-4 CASSPLRLANTGELFF
TRBJ2-3 TRBV9 CASSAEAGQDTDTQYF
TRBJ2-1 TRBV4-2 CASSQGYSGALNEQFF
TRBJ2-3 TRBV6-1 CASSESGGGSDTQYF
TRBJ2-7 TRBV7-9 CAGGPSHYEQYF
TRBJ2-7 TRBV4-2 CASSRAGNEQYF
TRBJ2-1 TRBV11-1 CASSPEIGTSGDSYEQFF
TRBJ2-1 TRBV6-1 CATKPAGSYNEQFF
TRBJ2-3 TRBV7-9 CASSTQLGITDTQYF
TRBJ2-2 TRBV5-1 CASSLFGGLVNTGELFF
TRBJ2-2 TRBV18 CASSPLGQGPNTGELFF
TRBJ2-7 TRBV6-1 CASSEGLAGEINPYEQYF
TRBJ2-7 TRBV12-3/TRBV12-4 CASSFGTGSSEQYF
TRBJ2-7 TRBV20-1 CSASRQGASYEQYF
TRBJ1-1 TRBV6-2/TRBV6-3 CASRSGTGALDGAEAFF
TRBJ2-6 TRBV29-1 CSVAGLAGAGANVLTF
TRBJ2-7 TRBV5-5 CASSIWTGEQYF
TRBJ2-7 TRBV29-1 CSVEGRGTGAYEQYF
TRBJ2-1 TRBV6-5 CASSYSAFLAEYNEQFF
TRBJ2-5 TRBV30 CAWSEDREETQYF
TRBJ1-1 TRBV20-1 CSARGQIF
TRBJ2-1 TRBV20-1 CSARDILGTLMGFF